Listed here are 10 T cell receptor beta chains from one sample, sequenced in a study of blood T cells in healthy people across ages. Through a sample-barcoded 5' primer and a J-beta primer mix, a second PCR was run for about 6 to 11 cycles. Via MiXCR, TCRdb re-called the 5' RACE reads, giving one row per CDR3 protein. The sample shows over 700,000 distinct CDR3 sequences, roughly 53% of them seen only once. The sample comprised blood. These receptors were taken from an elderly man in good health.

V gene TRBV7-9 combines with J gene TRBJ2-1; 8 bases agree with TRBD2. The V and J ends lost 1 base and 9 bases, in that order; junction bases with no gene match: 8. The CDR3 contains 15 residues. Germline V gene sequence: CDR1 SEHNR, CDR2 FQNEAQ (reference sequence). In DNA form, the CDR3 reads TGTGCCAGCAGCTTAGTAGGCGGGAGGCCACCTGAGCAGTTCTTC. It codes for CASSLVGGRPPEQFF.

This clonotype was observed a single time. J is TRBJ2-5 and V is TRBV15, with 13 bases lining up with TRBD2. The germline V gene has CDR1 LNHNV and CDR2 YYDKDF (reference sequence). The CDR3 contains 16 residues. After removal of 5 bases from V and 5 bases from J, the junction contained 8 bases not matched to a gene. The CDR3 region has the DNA TGTGCCACCAGCTTAGGACTAGCGGGAGTAGGGGAGACCCAGTACTTC. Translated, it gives CATSLGLAGVGETQYF. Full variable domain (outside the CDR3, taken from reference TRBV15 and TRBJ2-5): DAMVIQNPRYQVTQFGKPVTLSCSQTLNHNVMYWYQQKSSQAPKLLFHYYDKDFNNEADTPDNFQSRRPNTSFCFLDIRSPGLGDTAMYLCATSLGLAGVGETQYFGPGTRLLVL.

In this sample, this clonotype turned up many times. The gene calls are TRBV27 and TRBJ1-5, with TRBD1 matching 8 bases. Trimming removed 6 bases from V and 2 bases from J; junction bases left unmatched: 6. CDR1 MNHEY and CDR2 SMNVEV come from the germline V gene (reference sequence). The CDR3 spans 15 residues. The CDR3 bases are TGTGCCAGCAGCAGACAGGGGTTGGGCAATCAGCCCCAGCATTTT. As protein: CASSRQGLGNQPQHF.

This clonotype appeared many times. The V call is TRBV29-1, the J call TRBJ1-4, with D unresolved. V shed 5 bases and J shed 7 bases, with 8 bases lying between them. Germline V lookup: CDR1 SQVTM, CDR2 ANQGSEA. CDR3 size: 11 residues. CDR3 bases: TGCAGCGTTTTGGTGGGTGAAAAACTGTTTTTT. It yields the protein CSVLVGEKLFF.

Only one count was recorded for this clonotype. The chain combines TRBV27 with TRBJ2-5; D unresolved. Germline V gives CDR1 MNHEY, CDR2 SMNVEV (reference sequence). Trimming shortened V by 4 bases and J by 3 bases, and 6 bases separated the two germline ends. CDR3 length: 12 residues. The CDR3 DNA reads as TGTGCCAGCAGTTGGGCTAAAGAGACCCAGTACTTC. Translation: CASSWAKETQYF.

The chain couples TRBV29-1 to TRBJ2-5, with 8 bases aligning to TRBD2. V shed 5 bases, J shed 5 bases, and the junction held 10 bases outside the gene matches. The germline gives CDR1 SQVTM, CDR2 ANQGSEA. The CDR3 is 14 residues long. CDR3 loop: CSVPGRERWETQYF. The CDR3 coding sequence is TGCAGCGTTCCCGGGAGGGAAAGGTGGGAGACCCAGTACTTC.

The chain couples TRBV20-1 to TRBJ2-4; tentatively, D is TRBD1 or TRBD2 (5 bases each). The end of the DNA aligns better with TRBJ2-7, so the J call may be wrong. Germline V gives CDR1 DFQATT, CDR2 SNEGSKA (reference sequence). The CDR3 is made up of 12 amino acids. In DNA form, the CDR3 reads TGCAGTGCTTGGGACCTAGGCAACGAGCAGTACTTC. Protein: CSAWDLGNEQYF.

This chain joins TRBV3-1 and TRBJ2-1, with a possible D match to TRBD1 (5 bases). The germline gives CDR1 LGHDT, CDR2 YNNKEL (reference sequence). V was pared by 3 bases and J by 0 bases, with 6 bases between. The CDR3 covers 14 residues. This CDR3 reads CASSHQGSYNEQFF. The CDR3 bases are TGTGCCAGCAGCCATCAGGGCTCCTACAATGAGCAGTTCTTC.

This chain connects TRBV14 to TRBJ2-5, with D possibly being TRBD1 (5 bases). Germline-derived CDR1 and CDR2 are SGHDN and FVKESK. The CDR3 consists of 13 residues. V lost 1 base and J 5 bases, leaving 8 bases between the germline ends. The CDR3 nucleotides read TGTGCCAGCAGCCAAGGACAGTACGAGACCCAGTACTTC. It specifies CASSQGQYETQYF.

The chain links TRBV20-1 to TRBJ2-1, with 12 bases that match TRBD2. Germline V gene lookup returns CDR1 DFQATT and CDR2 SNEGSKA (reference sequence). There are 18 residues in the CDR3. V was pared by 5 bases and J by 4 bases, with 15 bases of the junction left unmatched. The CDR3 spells CSALGLAGPLIDYNEQFF. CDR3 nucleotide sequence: TGCAGTGCTTTAGGACTAGCGGGGCCACTGATTGATTACAATGAGCAGTTCTTC.